This TCR beta chain was obtained from a study of shared clonotypes between healthy human individuals. The study's findings and limits: Exclusively blood specimens were collected; tissue repertoires likely differ.

Notes on this clone: As yet, its antigen is unknown.

TCRdb's table, derived via immunoSEQ multiplex PCR, lists solely in-frame clones and lacks some. Among 2 million to 2.5 million clones listed, about 94% were seen once. Germline V CDR1 and CDR2: WSHSY, SAAADI. The CDR3 extends over 12 amino acids. Trimming cost V 7 bases and J 10 bases, with 11 bases left between them. V usage is TRBV10-2 and J usage is TRBJ1-6; no clear D. This sequence was found in a man aged 18 to 35 in good health. The sample was naive CD4+ T cells sorted from blood. This sample's subset: CD45RA+ positively selected. CDR3 sequence (DNA): TGCGCCAGCAAGCAGGAGGGATCACCCCTCCACTTT. It codes for CASKQEGSPLHF.